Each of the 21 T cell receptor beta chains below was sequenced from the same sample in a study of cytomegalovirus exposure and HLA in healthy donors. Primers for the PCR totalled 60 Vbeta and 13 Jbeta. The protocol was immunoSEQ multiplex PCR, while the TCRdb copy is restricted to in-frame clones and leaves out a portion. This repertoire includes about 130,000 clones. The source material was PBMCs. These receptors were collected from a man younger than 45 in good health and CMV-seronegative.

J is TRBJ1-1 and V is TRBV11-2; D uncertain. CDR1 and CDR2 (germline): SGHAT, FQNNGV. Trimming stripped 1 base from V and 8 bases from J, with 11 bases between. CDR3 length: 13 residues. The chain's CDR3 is CASSLGGEGEAFF. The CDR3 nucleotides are TGTGCCAGCAGCTTAGGCGGGGAGGGAGAAGCTTTCTTT. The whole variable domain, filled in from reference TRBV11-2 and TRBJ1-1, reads EAGVAQSPRYKIIEKRQSVAFWCNPISGHATLYWYQQILGQGPKLLIQFQNNGVVDDSQLPKDRFSAERLKGVDSTLKIQPAKLEDSAVYLCASSLGGEGEAFFGQGTRLTVV.

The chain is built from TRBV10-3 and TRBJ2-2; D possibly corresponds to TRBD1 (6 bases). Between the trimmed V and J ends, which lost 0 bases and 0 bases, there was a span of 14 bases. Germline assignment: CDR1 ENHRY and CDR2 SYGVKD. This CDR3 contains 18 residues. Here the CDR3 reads CAISESSQGIANTGELFF. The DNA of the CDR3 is TGTGCCATCAGTGAGTCGAGTCAGGGGATCGCGAACACCGGGGAGCTGTTTTTT.

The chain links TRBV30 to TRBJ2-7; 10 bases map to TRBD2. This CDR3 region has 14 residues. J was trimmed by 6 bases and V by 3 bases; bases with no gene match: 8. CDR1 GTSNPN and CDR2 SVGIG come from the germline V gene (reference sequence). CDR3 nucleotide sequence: TGTGCCTGGAGGGGAAGCGGGAGGGCCCCCGAGCAGTACTTC. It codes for CAWRGSGRAPEQYF.

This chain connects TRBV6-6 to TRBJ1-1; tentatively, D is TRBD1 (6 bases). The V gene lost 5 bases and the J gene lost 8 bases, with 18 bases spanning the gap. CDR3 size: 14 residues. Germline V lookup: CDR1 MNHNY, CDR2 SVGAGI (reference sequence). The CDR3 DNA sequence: TGTGCCAGCAGTCCTAGAAAATTAGACAGGGAAGCTTTCTTT. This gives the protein CASSPRKLDREAFF.

In nucleotides, the CDR3 is TGTGCCAGCAGCATAGACAGAAAAACCGGGGAGCTGTTTTTT. Amino acid sequence: CASSIDRKTGELFF. The V call is TRBV13, the J call TRBJ2-2; a weak D match, TRBD1 (5 bases). Germline V gene sequence: CDR1 PRHDT, CDR2 FYEKMQ (reference sequence). V was pared by 5 bases and J by 5 bases, with 12 bases between. The CDR3 loop spans 14 amino acids.

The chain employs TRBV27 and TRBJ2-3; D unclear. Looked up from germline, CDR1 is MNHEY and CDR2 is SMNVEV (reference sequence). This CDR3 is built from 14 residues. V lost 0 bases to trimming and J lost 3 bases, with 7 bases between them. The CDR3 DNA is TGTGCCAGCAGTTTATCAGCCTCGACAGATACGCAGTATTTT. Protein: CASSLSASTDTQYF.

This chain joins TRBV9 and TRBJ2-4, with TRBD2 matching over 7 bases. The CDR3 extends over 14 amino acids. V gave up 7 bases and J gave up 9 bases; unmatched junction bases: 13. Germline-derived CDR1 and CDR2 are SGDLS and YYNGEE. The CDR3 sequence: CASEPGGKGSIQYF. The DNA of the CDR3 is TGTGCCAGCGAACCCGGGGGGAAAGGTAGCATTCAGTACTTC.

The CDR3 here is CAWPGLADNEQFF. The CDR3 coding sequence is TGTGCCTGGCCGGGACTAGCGGACAATGAGCAGTTCTTC. The V and J genes are TRBV5-3 and TRBJ2-1; TRBD2 matches 11 bases. TRBV5-3 is assigned to the ORF class and has an uncertain function. Trimming at V came to 10 bases and at J to 5 bases, leaving 5 bases not matched to a gene. The CDR3 loop spans 13 amino acids.

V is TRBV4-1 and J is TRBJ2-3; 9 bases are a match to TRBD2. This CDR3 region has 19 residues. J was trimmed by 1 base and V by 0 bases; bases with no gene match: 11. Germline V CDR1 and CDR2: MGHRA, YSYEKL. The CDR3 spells CASSQEPGPVAGGTDTQYF. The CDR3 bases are TGCGCCAGCAGCCAAGAGCCAGGCCCGGTAGCGGGAGGCACAGATACGCAGTATTTT.

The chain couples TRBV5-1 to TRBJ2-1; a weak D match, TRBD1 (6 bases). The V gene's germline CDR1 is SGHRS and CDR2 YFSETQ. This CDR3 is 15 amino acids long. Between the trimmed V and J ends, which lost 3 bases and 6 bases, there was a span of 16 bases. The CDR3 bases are TGCGCCAGCAGCTCCCTTCGAGACAGGTCCAATGAGCAGTTCTTC. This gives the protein CASSSLRDRSNEQFF.

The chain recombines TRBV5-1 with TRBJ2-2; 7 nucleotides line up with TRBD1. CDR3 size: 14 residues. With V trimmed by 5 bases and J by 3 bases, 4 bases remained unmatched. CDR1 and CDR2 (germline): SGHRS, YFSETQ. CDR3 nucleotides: TGCGCCAGCAGTTCTACAGGGGACACCGGGGAGCTGTTTTTT. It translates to CASSSTGDTGELFF. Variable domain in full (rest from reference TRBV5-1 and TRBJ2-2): KAGVTQTPRYLIKTRGQQVTLSCSPISGHRSVSWYQQTPGQGLQFLFEYFSETQRNKGNFPGRFSGRQFSNSRSEMNVSTLELGDSALYLCASSSTGDTGELFFGEGSRLTVL.

For the CDR3, the DNA is TGTGCCAGCAGCTTAAAGGGGCAGGGGGCTTCCTACGAGCAGTACTTC. Its protein product is CASSLKGQGASYEQYF. The rearrangement uses TRBV7-9 and TRBJ2-5; TRBD1 aligns across 8 bases. Near its end, the DNA agrees better with TRBJ2-7, so the J call may be wrong. The CDR3 consists of 16 residues. CDR1 and CDR2 from the germline V gene are SEHNR and FQNEAQ (reference sequence).

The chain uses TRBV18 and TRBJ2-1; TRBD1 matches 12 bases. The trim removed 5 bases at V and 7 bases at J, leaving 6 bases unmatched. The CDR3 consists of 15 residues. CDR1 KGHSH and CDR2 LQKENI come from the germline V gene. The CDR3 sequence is CASSGPGQGANEQFF. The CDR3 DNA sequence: TGTGCCAGCTCAGGACCGGGACAGGGGGCGAATGAGCAGTTCTTC. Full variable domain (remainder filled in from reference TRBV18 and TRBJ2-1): NAGVMQNPRHLVRRRGQEARLRCSPMKGHSHVYWYRQLPEEGLKFMVYLQKENIIDESGMPKERFSAEFPKEGPSILRIQQVVRGDSAAYFCASSGPGQGANEQFFGPGTRLTVL.

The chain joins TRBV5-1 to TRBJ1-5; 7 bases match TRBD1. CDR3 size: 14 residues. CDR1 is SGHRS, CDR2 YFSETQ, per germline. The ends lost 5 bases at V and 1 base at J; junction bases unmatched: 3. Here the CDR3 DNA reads TGCGCCAGCAGTTCGACAGGGAGCAATCAGCCCCAGCATTTT. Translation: CASSSTGSNQPQHF.

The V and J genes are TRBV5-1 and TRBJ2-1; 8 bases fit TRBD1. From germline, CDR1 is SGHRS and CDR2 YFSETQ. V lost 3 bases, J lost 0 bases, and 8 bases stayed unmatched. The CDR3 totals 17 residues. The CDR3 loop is CASSSTSGTGSYNEQFF. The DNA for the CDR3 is TGCGCCAGCAGCTCAACGTCCGGGACAGGCTCCTACAATGAGCAGTTCTTC.

The CDR3: CASSVGRGSGEQYF. As DNA, the CDR3 is TGTGCCAGCAGTGTGGGCAGGGGGTCGGGCGAGCAGTACTTC. This chain uses TRBV6-1 with TRBJ2-7; the match to TRBD1 covers 7 bases. With V trimmed by 4 bases and J by 6 bases, 9 bases remained unmatched. In germline, CDR1 is MNHNS, CDR2 SASEGT. The CDR3 runs to 14 residues.

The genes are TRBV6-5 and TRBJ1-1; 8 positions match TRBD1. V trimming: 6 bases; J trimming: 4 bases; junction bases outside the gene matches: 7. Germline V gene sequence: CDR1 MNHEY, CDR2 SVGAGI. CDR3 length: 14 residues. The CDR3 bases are TGTGCCAGCAGCTCGACAGGGGCGGCCACTGAAGCTTTCTTT. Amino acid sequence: CASSSTGAATEAFF.

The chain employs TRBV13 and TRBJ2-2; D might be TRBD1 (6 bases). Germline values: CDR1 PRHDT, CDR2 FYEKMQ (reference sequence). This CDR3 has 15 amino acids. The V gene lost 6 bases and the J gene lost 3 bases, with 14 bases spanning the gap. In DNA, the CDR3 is TGTGCCAGCAGTGATAGGGACACTTACACCGGGGAGCTGTTTTTT. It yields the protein CASSDRDTYTGELFF.

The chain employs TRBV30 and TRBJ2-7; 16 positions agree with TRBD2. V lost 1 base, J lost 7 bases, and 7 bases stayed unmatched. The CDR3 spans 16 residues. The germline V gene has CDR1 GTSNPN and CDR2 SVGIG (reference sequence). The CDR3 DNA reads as TGTGCCTGGAGTGGGGGACTAGCGGGAGGGCCGGGAGAGCAGTACTTC. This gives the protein CAWSGGLAGGPGEQYF.

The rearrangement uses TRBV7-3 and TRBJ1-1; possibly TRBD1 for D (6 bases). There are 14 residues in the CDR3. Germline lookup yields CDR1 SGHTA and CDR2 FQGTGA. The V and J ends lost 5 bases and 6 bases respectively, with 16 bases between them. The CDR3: CASSLGGNGAEAFF. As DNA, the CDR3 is TGTGCCAGCAGCCTAGGGGGTAATGGGGCTGAAGCTTTCTTT.

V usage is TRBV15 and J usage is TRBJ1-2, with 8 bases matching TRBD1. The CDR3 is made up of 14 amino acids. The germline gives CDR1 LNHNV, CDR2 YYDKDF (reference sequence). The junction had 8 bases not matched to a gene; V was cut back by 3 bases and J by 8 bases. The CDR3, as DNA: TGTGCCACCAGCAGGACAGGGGATTTGGGGGGCTACACCTTC. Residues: CATSRTGDLGGYTF.